This entry lists 30 T cell receptor beta chains sequenced from one sample in a study of ipilimumab plus nivolumab after autologous stem cell transplantation (dated by TCRdb to about 2021). Libraries were made using the immunoSEQ multiplex PCR assay. The immuneACCESS repertoire file appears here via TCRdb, limited to in-frame rearrangements. These files lack a portion of the clones; in checked studies, under half of the deficit traces to unresolved V genes, and the cause of the others is not known. The table for this sample lists some 46,000 clones; more than 70% of them were counted only once. The ten biggest clones cover 0.88% of the sample. The starting material was PBMCs, obtained in a trial of ipilimumab plus nivolumab as post-transplant consolidation. These receptors were collected from a male donor with multiple myeloma.

This chain uses TRBV6-5 with TRBJ2-1; TRBD1 matches at 11 bases. Germline V gene lookup returns CDR1 MNHEY and CDR2 SVGAGI. The CDR3 is 15 amino acids. Germline trimming cut 2 bases from V and 10 bases from J; bases unmatched to any gene: 7. Here the CDR3 DNA reads TGTGCCAGCAGTTACCTCGGACAGGGGGCTGAGGAGCAGTTCTTC. This codes for CASSYLGQGAEEQFF.

V is TRBV28 and J is TRBJ2-1, with D possibly matching TRBD1 (6 bases). The germline V gene encodes CDR1 MDHEN and CDR2 SYDVKM. This CDR3 has 16 residues. Between the trimmed V and J ends, which lost 4 bases and 4 bases, there was a span of 17 bases. CDR3 sequence reads: CASSSTPGHGYNEQFF. CDR3 DNA sequence: TGTGCCAGCAGTTCGACCCCGGGACACGGATACAATGAGCAGTTCTTC. Supplemented by reference TRBV28 and TRBJ2-1, the full variable domain reads DVKVTQSSRYLVKRTGEKVFLECVQDMDHENMFWYRQDPGLGLRLIYFSYDVKMKEKGDIPEGYSVSREKKERFSLILESASTNQTSMYLCASSSTPGHGYNEQFFGPGTRLTVL.

The J gene is TRBJ2-5, the V gene TRBV2; D perhaps matches TRBD1 (6 bases). Trimming removed 4 bases at V and 0 bases at J, with 12 bases between. The CDR3 sequence is 15 residues long. From germline, CDR1 is SNHLY and CDR2 FYNNEI. The CDR3 spells CASSGQGTNQETQYF. The CDR3 region has the DNA TGTGCCAGCAGTGGACAAGGGACAAACCAAGAGACCCAGTACTTC.

The V gene is TRBV6-1, the J gene TRBJ2-7; D may match TRBD1 or TRBD2 (5 bases each). The length of the CDR3 is 12 residues. CDR1 is MNHNS and CDR2 is SASEGT in the germline V gene. Trimming pared 6 bases from V and 3 bases from J, leaving 9 bases between. CDR3 residues: CASREGFYEQYF. The CDR3 DNA reads TGTGCCAGCAGAGAGGGGTTCTACGAGCAGTACTTC.

The sample holds a few counts of this clone. The V and J genes are TRBV21-1 and TRBJ2-1; the D segment call TRBD2 is taken from the table without a DNA check. TRBV21-1 is a listed pseudogene. The CDR3 is 21 residues long. Here the CDR3 reads CASTVFRGLAGGGSSYNEQFF. For the CDR3, the DNA is TGTGCCAGCACCGTATTTCGGGGACTAGCGGGAGGTGGAAGCTCCTACAATGAGCAGTTCTTC.

A note on this clone: One end of the junction varies from germline; a read error may be responsible. The chain has TRBV29-1 and TRBJ2-7, with TRBD1 matching 8 bases. The CDR3 sequence is 15 residues long. CDR1 and CDR2 from the germline V gene are SQVTM and ANQGSEA. The CDR3, as DNA: TGCAGCGCCAAATGGGGGGACAGGAGTCCCTACGAGCAGCACTTC. Protein: CSAKWGDRSPYEQHF.

The gene calls are TRBV20-1 and TRBJ2-1; unclear D gene. The CDR3 has 10 residues. Trimming took off 6 bases at V and 5 bases at J, with 5 bases between the two ends. Germline V gene sequence: CDR1 DFQATT, CDR2 SNEGSKA (reference sequence). CDR3 bases: TGCAGTGCGAGCGACAATGAGCAGTTCTTC. This sequence encodes CSASDNEQFF.

The genes are TRBV5-4 and TRBJ2-7; D is unresolved. From germline, CDR1 is SGHNT and CDR2 YYREEE (reference sequence). V was clipped by 4 bases and J by 3 bases, with 11 bases between them. The CDR3 spans 13 residues. The CDR3 here is CASSLGWNYEQYF. The CDR3 bases are TGTGCCAGCAGCCTAGGTTGGAACTACGAGCAGTACTTC.

The chain employs TRBV6-1 and TRBJ1-4; tentative D call: TRBD1 (5 bases). Germline-derived CDR1 and CDR2 are MNHNS and SASEGT. V gave up 4 bases and J gave up 8 bases, with 17 bases separating them. There are 15 residues in the CDR3. CDR3 nucleotides: TGTGCCAGCAGTGTCGCATTTGGGGGTAGCGAAAAACTGTTTTTT. Amino acids: CASSVAFGGSEKLFF.

The chain carries TRBV5-6 and TRBJ2-7, with 10 bases aligning to TRBD1. CDR1 is SGHDT, CDR2 YYEEEE, per germline. This CDR3 contains 14 residues. V lost 0 bases, J lost 8 bases, and 5 bases stayed unmatched. The CDR3 loop is CASSLGQGAEKQYF. The CDR3 DNA reads as TGTGCCAGCAGCTTGGGACAGGGGGCTGAAAAGCAGTACTTC. The full variable domain, its missing parts supplied by reference TRBV5-6 and TRBJ2-7, is DAGVTQSPTHLIKTRGQQVTLRCSPKSGHDTVSWYQQALGQGPQFIFQYYEEEERQRGNFPDRFSGHQFPNYSSELNVNALLLGDSALYLCASSLGQGAEKQYFGPGTRLTVT.

J is TRBJ2-7 and V is TRBV18; D perhaps matches TRBD2 (6 bases). V was clipped by 4 bases and J by 1 base, with 14 bases between them. Per the germline V gene, CDR1 is KGHSH and CDR2 is LQKENI. The CDR3 consists of 15 residues. CDR3 nucleotide sequence: TGTGCCAGCTCACGCGGCGCAGGGACTTCCTACGAGCAGTACTTC. Protein sequence: CASSRGAGTSYEQYF. The variable domain in full, with the rest retrieved from reference TRBV18 and TRBJ2-7, is NAGVMQNPRHLVRRRGQEARLRCSPMKGHSHVYWYRQLPEEGLKFMVYLQKENIIDESGMPKERFSAEFPKEGPSILRIQQVVRGDSAAYFCASSRGAGTSYEQYFGPGTRLTVT.

The chain has TRBV2 and TRBJ1-3, with D unresolved. This CDR3 region has 13 residues. V dropped 3 bases and J dropped 0 bases, with 3 bases sitting between them. The germline CDR1 and CDR2 sequences are SNHLY and FYNNEI. CDR3 DNA sequence: TGTGCCAGCAGTGACATCTCTGGAAACACCATATATTTT. It specifies CASSDISGNTIYF.

The chain carries TRBV2 and TRBJ2-3; 7 positions match TRBD1. CDR3 size: 14 residues. V trimming: 8 bases; J trimming: 2 bases; junction bases outside the gene matches: 7. Germline V lookup: CDR1 SNHLY, CDR2 FYNNEI. The DNA of the CDR3 is TGTGCCAGCGCAGGGGGTGGGGACACAGATACGCAGTATTTT. Its translation is CASAGGGDTDTQYF.

The sample holds one count of this clone. The CDR3 spells CAPSRDSYNSPLHF. As DNA, the CDR3 is TGTGCCCCAAGCCGGGACTCCTATAATTCACCCCTCCACTTT. The chain combines TRBV19 with TRBJ1-6; D gene uncertain. CDR3 size: 14 residues. V lost 11 bases, J lost 0 bases, and 11 bases lay in between. CDR1 and CDR2 from the germline V gene are LNHDA and SQIVND (reference sequence).

The genes are TRBV9 and TRBJ2-7; D is unclear. CDR1 and CDR2 from the germline V gene are SGDLS and YYNGEE. The CDR3 has 16 residues. Trimming left V 4 bases short and J 4 bases short, with 21 bases between. The CDR3 reads CASSPPEGPRQYEQYF. The CDR3 bases are TGTGCCAGCAGCCCCCCGGAAGGTCCTCGGCAATACGAGCAGTACTTC.

The chain links TRBV7-9 to TRBJ2-7, with D possibly matching TRBD1 (6 bases). The CDR3 extends over 15 amino acids. Germline lookup yields CDR1 SEHNR and CDR2 FQNEAQ (reference sequence). V shed 7 bases and J shed 0 bases, with 16 bases lying between them. The CDR3 sequence is CASNTGWDNSYEQYF. The CDR3 DNA follows: TGTGCCAGCAACACGGGATGGGACAACTCCTACGAGCAGTACTTC.

The rearrangement joins TRBV7-2 to TRBJ2-1, with 13 bases matching TRBD2. The CDR3 is made up of 16 amino acids. J gave up 7 bases and V 2 bases, and 5 bases lay outside the gene matches. Germline V gene sequence: CDR1 SGHTA, CDR2 FQGNSA. The CDR3 loop reads CASSLQLAGGLNEQFF. Here the CDR3 DNA reads TGTGCCAGCAGCTTACAACTAGCGGGGGGGCTGAATGAGCAGTTCTTC.

The chain employs TRBV19 and TRBJ2-5; 8 positions match TRBD2. With 6 bases clipped from V and 3 bases from J, the junction kept 3 bases outside the gene matches. The CDR3 has 13 amino acids. The germline V gene encodes CDR1 LNHDA and CDR2 SQIVND (reference sequence). CDR3 residues: CASRSGGEETQYF. The CDR3 DNA reads TGTGCCAGTAGGAGCGGGGGTGAAGAGACCCAGTACTTC.

The count of this clone is one. The chain recombines TRBV27 with TRBJ2-7; D is perhaps TRBD1 (5 bases). The CDR3 totals 14 residues. Germline lookup yields CDR1 MNHEY and CDR2 SMNVEV (reference sequence). With 3 bases removed from V and 2 bases from J, the gap between germline ends came to 11 bases. CDR3 DNA: TGTGCCAGCAGTTTGTGGGGCCCAACCTACGAGCAGTACTTC. Protein product: CASSLWGPTYEQYF.

The rearrangement links TRBV2 to TRBJ2-3; the D call may be TRBD1 or TRBD2 (5 bases each). The CDR3 contains 12 residues. Deletions cut 6 bases from V and 5 bases from J, with 9 bases between. In germline, CDR1 is SNHLY, CDR2 FYNNEI. The CDR3 nucleotides are TGTGCCAGCAGAGAGAGGGGAGATACGCAGTATTTT. As protein: CASRERGDTQYF.

The chain is built from TRBV7-2 and TRBJ1-6; 10 bases line up with TRBD1. Germline V CDR1 and CDR2: SGHTA, FQGNSA. The CDR3 consists of 17 residues. Trimming removed 4 bases from V and 6 bases from J; junction bases left unmatched: 9. Here the CDR3 reads CASSSPARQGANSPLHF. The DNA of the CDR3 is TGTGCCAGCAGCTCGCCCGCCCGACAGGGGGCTAATTCACCCCTCCACTTT.

V usage is TRBV19 and J usage is TRBJ2-7; 12 bases are a match to TRBD1. Trimming cost V 5 bases and J 5 bases; bases outside gene matches: 4. This CDR3 has 14 residues. Germline V gene sequence: CDR1 LNHDA, CDR2 SQIVND (reference sequence). The CDR3 DNA reads TGTGCCAGTAGTCCGGGACAGGGGGCTCACGAGCAGTACTTC. It yields the protein CASSPGQGAHEQYF.

This clone was observed a single time. V and J are TRBV5-6 and TRBJ1-5; D not certain. Germline V gene lookup returns CDR1 SGHDT and CDR2 YYEEEE. V shed 4 bases and J shed 6 bases, with 14 bases lying between them. CDR3 length: 14 amino acids. CDR3 sequence (DNA): TGTGCCAGCAGCCGATACCCCGGTGGTCAGCCCCAGCATTTT. It translates to CASSRYPGGQPQHF.

This chain uses TRBV28 with TRBJ1-3; D is ambiguous. Trimming stripped 6 bases from V and 0 bases from J, with 12 bases between. Germline CDR1 and CDR2: MDHEN and SYDVKM. CDR3 length equals 15 residues. The CDR3 DNA follows: TGTGCCAGCAGGAGAGCATTGGACTCTGGAAACACCATATATTTT. Protein: CASRRALDSGNTIYF.

The V gene is TRBV11-1, the J gene TRBJ2-1, with a possible D match to TRBD2 (5 bases). V shed 0 bases and J shed 0 bases, with 9 bases lying between them. This CDR3 region has 16 residues. Germline values: CDR1 SGHAT, CDR2 FQDESV (reference sequence). CDR3 sequence reads: CASSLATTSSYNEQFF. The CDR3 bases are TGTGCCAGCAGCTTAGCGACTACCTCCTCCTACAATGAGCAGTTCTTC.

The chain recombines TRBV18 with TRBJ2-2, with a possible D match to TRBD2 (6 bases). The CDR3 is 15 residues long. Germline CDR1 is KGHSH and CDR2 is LQKENI. V shed 6 bases and J shed 2 bases, with 13 bases lying between them. The CDR3 DNA reads TGTGCCAGCTCCTACGGGACTTCTAACACCGGGGAGCTGTTTTTT. This gives the protein CASSYGTSNTGELFF.

The chain is built from TRBV5-5 and TRBJ2-5, with 10 bases fitting TRBD1. This CDR3 contains 18 residues. The germline V gene encodes CDR1 SGHKS and CDR2 YYEKEE (reference sequence). The V and J ends lost 0 bases and 5 bases, in that order; junction bases with no gene match: 13. The CDR3 nucleotides read TGTGCCAGCAGCTTGGGGGGGCCGAGACAGGGGGCAGGGGAGACCCAGTACTTC. Its protein product is CASSLGGPRQGAGETQYF.

V and J are TRBV6-5 and TRBJ1-1; D may be TRBD1 (5 bases). The CDR3 totals 15 residues. Germline assignment: CDR1 MNHEY and CDR2 SVGAGI. The V gene lost 2 bases and the J gene lost 1 base, with 11 bases spanning the gap. The CDR3 bases are TGTGCCAGCAGTTACGAACGGGGGGGGAACACTGAAGCTTTCTTT. This gives the protein CASSYERGGNTEAFF.

V gene TRBV5-6 combines with J gene TRBJ2-7; D is perhaps TRBD1 (6 bases). Trimming took 4 bases from V and 4 from J, leaving 12 bases between them. This CDR3 is built from 13 residues. Looked up from germline, CDR1 is SGHDT and CDR2 is YYEEEE. Here the CDR3 reads CASSPPQGYEQYF. The CDR3 bases are TGTGCCAGCAGCCCTCCACAGGGTTACGAGCAGTACTTC.

The rearrangement uses TRBV28 and TRBJ2-3; 9 bases agree with TRBD1. Germline values: CDR1 MDHEN, CDR2 SYDVKM. With V trimmed by 7 bases and J by 2 bases, 13 bases remained unmatched. This CDR3 spans 17 amino acids. CDR3 sequence (DNA): TGTGCCAGCACTGGAAAGCGACAGGGGGTACACACAGATACGCAGTATTTT. This codes for CASTGKRQGVHTDTQYF.